The rows below give T cell receptor beta chains drawn from one sample of a study of beta chain features in type 1 diabetes. Generated by immunoSEQ multiplex PCR, the TCRdb table keeps only in-frame clones and is missing some. The sample has 250,000 or so clones, 25% to 30% seen once. The sample comprised central memory CD4+ T cells from blood. The receptor set was obtained from a man in his thirties or forties in good health. CDR3s include the opening cysteine and the closing phenylalanine or tryptophan. D genes are given only for firm matches. Size tells how often a clone was seen (once, few, many) or the class of an expanded clone, and some rows leave it out.

D	V	J	length	size	DNA	CDR3
NA	TRBV20-1	TRBJ1-2	11	NA	TGCAGTGCCGAACAGGGACTTGGCTACACCTTC	CSAEQGLGYTF
NA	TRBV7-6	TRBJ2-1	14	few	TGTGCCAGCAGCTTAGCGGGGGACTTCGATGAGCAGTTCTTC	CASSLAGDFDEQFF
NA	TRBV5-1	TRBJ1-5	15	NA	TGCGCCAGCAGCTGGGGGCCCGGGAGCAATCAGCCCCAGCATTTT	CASSWGPGSNQPQHF
TRBD1	TRBV6-5	TRBJ1-2	13	NA	TGTGCCAGCAGAAGACAGGGGGCGTATGGCTACACCTTC	CASRRQGAYGYTF
TRBD2	TRBV18	TRBJ2-1	14	NA	TGTGCCAGCTCAGGAGGGGTAGCGGGCAATGAGCAGTTCTTC	CASSGGVAGNEQFF
NA	TRBV18	TRBJ1-6	14	NA	TGTGCCAGCTCATCGACAGAGACCAATTCACCCCTCCACTTT	CASSSTETNSPLHF
NA	TRBV6-1	TRBJ2-1	11	few	TGTGCCAGCGGTCTATACAATGAGCAGTTCTTC	CASGLYNEQFF
TRBD1	TRBV4-3	TRBJ1-2	13	few	TGCGCCAGCAGCCAAGATATCGACAGGGGCTGCACCTTC	CASSQDIDRGCTF
NA	TRBV11-2	TRBJ2-1	15	NA	TGTGCCAGCAGCCCAGTTCGGAGCGTTAGGAATGAGCAGTTCTTC	CASSPVRSVRNEQFF
NA	TRBV2	TRBJ2-1	12	few	TGTGCCAGCAGGATACAGGGTCCGGAGCAGTTCTTC	CASRIQGPEQFF
NA	TRBV20-1	TRBJ2-3	11	few	TGCAGTGCTACTCACGCAGATACGCAGTATTTT	CSATHADTQYF
TRBD2	TRBV4-1	TRBJ2-5	13	many	TGCGCCAGCAGCAGGGGAGGGGAAGAGACCCAGTACTTC	CASSRGGEETQYF
TRBD2	TRBV4-2	TRBJ2-3	15	NA	TGTGCCAGCAGCCGGGGACTAGCGGGGGACAATACGCAGTATTTT	CASSRGLAGDNTQYF
NA	TRBV6-5	TRBJ2-7	15	NA	TGTGCCAGCAGTTACCGGGGAGGGGGCTCCTACGAGCAGTACTTC	CASSYRGGGSYEQYF